This T cell receptor beta chain was sequenced for a study of blood T cells in healthy people across ages. The donors, aged roughly 6 to 100, were healthy Caucasians from Russia. This clonotype was detected a few times. Its antigen is not identified. Overall study results and limits: There was no known CMV status for donors, so expanded clonotype changes were possibly confounded.

This CDR3 is built from 14 residues. Germline CDR1 LNHNV, CDR2 YYDKDF (reference sequence). Trimming at V came to 4 bases and at J to 5 bases, leaving 1 base not matched to a gene. With a J-beta primer mix and a sample-barcoded 5' primer, a second PCR ran about 7 to 12 cycles. MiXCR, applied by TCRdb to the 5' RACE reads, yields one record per CDR3 protein. The sample holds 1,800,000 or so distinct CDR3 sequences; 35% to 50% are singletons and the top ten take 23%. This TCR was recovered from a human donor in good health. The sequenced sample consisted of blood. The genes are TRBV15 and TRBJ2-1; TRBD1 agrees at 11 bases. The CDR3 bases are TGTGCCACCAGCACGGACAGGGGGCACAATGAGCAGTTCTTC. It encodes CATSTDRGHNEQFF.